Below are 28 T cell receptor beta chains sequenced from a single sample in a study of T-cell reconstitution after alpha-beta-depleted transplantation in children. Unique molecular identifiers were incorporated when the TCRbeta library was constructed. TCRdb independently ran MiXCR on the PCR reads; one entry per CDR3 protein. Here the sample spans about 160,000 distinct CDR3 sequences, approximately 12% being singletons. Source: PBMCs, taken before TCRalphabeta/CD19-depleted stem cell transplant. The source of these receptors is a boy aged 2-15 years with acute myeloid leukemia, due to receive a stem cell transplant.

In this sample, this clonotype turned up many times. This sequence joins TRBV29-1 and TRBJ2-7; 7 nucleotides agree with TRBD1. Unmatched junction bases numbered 8, after V lost 2 bases and J lost 4 bases. The V gene's germline CDR1 is SQVTM and CDR2 ANQGSEA. This CDR3 spans 14 amino acids. CDR3 coding DNA: TGCAGCGTTGAACTAAGGGACAGAGAATACGAGCAGTACTTC. Protein: CSVELRDREYEQYF.

The sample holds many counts of this clonotype. The rearrangement uses TRBV4-2 and TRBJ1-2; a weak D match, TRBD1 (5 bases). This CDR3 has 11 amino acids. Per germline, CDR1 LGHNA and CDR2 YNFKEQ. V was shortened by 4 bases and J by 7 bases, with 7 bases between the two germline ends. CDR3 sequence (DNA): TGTGCCAGCAGCCCGGGGGGTGGCTACACCTTC. This encodes CASSPGGGYTF.

This clonotype was found many times. The chain has TRBV4-1 and TRBJ2-1; D ambiguous. The germline V gene encodes CDR1 MGHRA and CDR2 YSYEKL. The CDR3 runs 13 residues. Trimming cost V 0 bases and J 3 bases, with 3 bases left between them. CDR3 residues: CASSQENYNEQFF. The DNA for the CDR3 is TGCGCCAGCAGCCAAGAAAACTACAATGAGCAGTTCTTC.

This clonotype came up many times. The rearrangement links TRBV20-1 to TRBJ2-7, with unresolved D. Looked up from germline, CDR1 is DFQATT and CDR2 is SNEGSKA (reference sequence). Between the trimmed V and J ends, which lost 6 bases and 5 bases, there was a span of 11 bases. This CDR3 has 11 amino acids. The CDR3 sequence: CSAGSVNEQYV. Written as DNA, the CDR3 is TGCAGTGCCGGCAGCGTCAACGAGCAGTACGTC.

This clonotype has at least ten counts. The chain joins TRBV7-8 to TRBJ1-1; D is unclear. The germline V gene has CDR1 SGHVS and CDR2 FQNEAQ. The CDR3 sequence is 12 residues long. Trimming cost V 3 bases and J 4 bases, with 6 bases left between them. CDR3 sequence reads: CASSFTSTEAFF. The CDR3 DNA reads as TGTGCCAGCAGCTTTACTTCCACTGAAGCTTTCTTT.

This clonotype was counted many times. V gene TRBV11-3 combines with J gene TRBJ2-1; 8 bases line up with TRBD2. Germline V CDR1 and CDR2: SGHNT, YENEEA. With V trimmed by 4 bases and J by 6 bases, 5 bases remained unmatched. The CDR3 is 14 amino acids. In DNA, the CDR3 is TGTGCCAGCAGCTCGGGAGGGCCCATCAATGAGCAGTTCTTC. It translates to CASSSGGPINEQFF.

This clonotype was observed many times. The V call is TRBV7-8, the J call TRBJ1-4; unclear D gene. CDR3 length: 14 residues. Germline CDR1 is SGHVS and CDR2 is FQNEAQ. Trimming pared 5 bases from V and 0 bases from J, leaving 7 bases between. CDR3 residues: CASSLGSTNEKLFF. The DNA of the CDR3 is TGTGCCAGCAGCCTTGGCTCAACTAATGAAAAACTGTTTTTT.

This clonotype showed up many times. The rearrangement uses TRBV15 and TRBJ2-1, with 9 positions matching TRBD2. Germline assignment: CDR1 LNHNV and CDR2 YYDKDF (reference sequence). J gave up 3 bases and V 8 bases, and 8 bases lay outside the gene matches. The CDR3 length is 15 residues. DNA for the CDR3: TGTGCCACCCGAGCGGGGGGAAAATTCTACAATGAGCAGTTCTTC. This codes for CATRAGGKFYNEQFF.

There are many counts of this clonotype. The DNA of the CDR3 is TGCGCCAGCAGCTTTAGCGGGGGGGCCATCGGGGAGCTGTTTTTT. Translated: CASSFSGGAIGELFF. The chain recombines TRBV5-1 with TRBJ2-2; 11 bases agree with TRBD2. The CDR3 loop spans 15 amino acids. Germline V gene lookup returns CDR1 SGHRS and CDR2 YFSETQ. The V segment lost 2 bases and the J segment 7 bases; nucleotides outside the gene matches: 4. The whole variable domain, filled in from reference TRBV5-1 and TRBJ2-2, reads KAGVTQTPRYLIKTRGQQVTLSCSPISGHRSVSWYQQTPGQGLQFLFEYFSETQRNKGNFPGRFSGRQFSNSRSEMNVSTLELGDSALYLCASSFSGGAIGELFFGEGSRLTVL.

This clonotype has a count of ten or more. This chain uses TRBV20-1 with TRBJ1-4, with D perhaps matching TRBD1 (6 bases). The germline CDR1 and CDR2 sequences are DFQATT and SNEGSKA (reference sequence). Deletions cut 1 base from V and 6 bases from J, with 18 bases between. The CDR3 is made up of 16 amino acids. CDR3 in DNA: TGCAGTGCTAGAGGGCCACAGGGAAGGGCTTATGAAAAACTGTTTTTT. Its translation: CSARGPQGRAYEKLFF.

This clonotype showed up many times. The CDR3 region is CATEGGGGGQPQHF. In DNA, the CDR3 is TGTGCCACCGAGGGAGGGGGCGGCGGTCAGCCCCAGCATTTT. The chain couples TRBV24-1 to TRBJ1-5; the match to TRBD1 covers 7 bases. After removal of 9 bases from V and 6 bases from J, the junction contained 10 bases not matched to a gene. Germline V gene sequence: CDR1 KGHDR, CDR2 SFDVKD. The CDR3 extends over 14 amino acids.

This clonotype has a count of ten or more. The chain is built from TRBV18 and TRBJ2-1; TRBD2 matches at 9 bases. V lost 3 bases, J lost 8 bases, and 5 bases stayed unmatched. The CDR3 totals 14 residues. CDR1 is KGHSH, CDR2 LQKENI, per germline. The chain's CDR3 is CASSPSGGSDEQFF. The CDR3 region has the DNA TGTGCCAGCTCACCTAGCGGGGGCAGTGATGAGCAGTTCTTC.

On this clonotype itself: This may come from a read error, since a much larger clone is one base off. CDR3 coding DNA: TGTGCCAGCGGCCCGGGCGCAGGGGGTGGACGAGGCACCGGGGAGCTGTTTTTT. Translating gives CASGPGAGGGRGTGELFF. This sequence joins TRBV4-2 and TRBJ2-2; 7 nucleotides align to TRBD1. This CDR3 spans 18 amino acids. CDR1 and CDR2 (germline): LGHNA, YNFKEQ. V shed 8 bases and J 4 bases; nucleotides not matched to a gene: 19.

This clonotype was found many times. V gene TRBV5-1 combines with J gene TRBJ2-7, with 11 bases identical to TRBD2. Germline values: CDR1 SGHRS, CDR2 YFSETQ. Trimming cost V 3 bases and J 6 bases; bases outside gene matches: 11. There are 16 residues in the CDR3. This CDR3 reads CASSSTFSGRAPEQYF. Written as DNA, the CDR3 is TGCGCCAGCAGCTCGACCTTTAGCGGGAGGGCCCCCGAGCAGTACTTC. The entire variable domain, with the rest obtained from reference TRBV5-1 and TRBJ2-7, is as follows: KAGVTQTPRYLIKTRGQQVTLSCSPISGHRSVSWYQQTPGQGLQFLFEYFSETQRNKGNFPGRFSGRQFSNSRSEMNVSTLELGDSALYLCASSSTFSGRAPEQYFGPGTRLTVT.

This clonotype was observed many times. The J gene is TRBJ2-5, the V gene TRBV20-1; 7 nucleotides match TRBD2. The V and J ends lost 3 bases and 1 base, in that order; junction bases with no gene match: 5. The CDR3 is 14 residues long. CDR1 and CDR2 (germline): DFQATT, SNEGSKA (reference sequence). CDR3 sequence (DNA): TGCAGTGCTAGCCCGACTAGCCGCCAAGAGACCCAGTACTTC. This codes for CSASPTSRQETQYF.

This clonotype was detected many times. This chain uses TRBV5-5 with TRBJ2-1; TRBD2 matches 16 bases. The CDR3 has 17 residues. J gave up 7 bases and V 2 bases, and 6 bases lay outside the gene matches. The V gene's germline CDR1 is SGHKS and CDR2 YYEKEE (reference sequence). The CDR3 is CASSFPGLAGGRNEQFF. The CDR3 DNA follows: TGTGCCAGCAGCTTTCCGGGACTAGCGGGGGGGCGGAATGAGCAGTTCTTC.

This clonotype was counted at least ten times. The rearrangement joins TRBV28 to TRBJ2-3; D may be TRBD1 (6 bases). Trimming pared 6 bases from V and 4 bases from J, leaving 29 bases between. Germline V gene sequence: CDR1 MDHEN, CDR2 SYDVKM. This CDR3 comprises 19 residues. CDR3 coding DNA: TGTGCCAGCAGATCAACCTTAGATACAGGGAGTATGGGGGCAGATACGCAGTATTTT. The encoded protein is CASRSTLDTGSMGADTQYF.

This clonotype was observed at least ten times. This chain connects TRBV11-3 to TRBJ2-5; possible D gene TRBD1, 5 bases. CDR3 size: 14 residues. From germline, CDR1 is SGHNT and CDR2 YENEEA. The V end was cut by 6 bases, the J end by 3 bases, with 14 bases between. CDR3 bases: TGTGCCAGCAGTATAGGACATGACGAAGAGACCCAGTACTTC. This gives the protein CASSIGHDEETQYF.

The chain employs TRBV28 and TRBJ2-7, with TRBD2 identical over 7 bases. This CDR3 has 15 residues. Germline lookup yields CDR1 MDHEN and CDR2 SYDVKM. V gave up 2 bases and J gave up 0 bases; unmatched junction bases: 4. As DNA, the CDR3 is TGTGCCAGCAGTTTAGTGCGGGGGAGCTCCTACGAGCAGTACTTC. Protein: CASSLVRGSSYEQYF.

At least ten counts were recorded for this clonotype. This sequence joins TRBV29-1 and TRBJ2-4; a possible D gene is TRBD2 (6 bases). This CDR3 spans 14 amino acids. Between the trimmed V and J ends, which lost 3 bases and 3 bases, there was a span of 12 bases. Germline CDR1 reads SQVTM; CDR2 reads ANQGSEA. The CDR3 coding sequence is TGCAGCGTTGATGCGGGGCTCGGCAAAAACATTCAGTACTTC. Encoded protein: CSVDAGLGKNIQYF.

J is TRBJ2-3 and V is TRBV28, with a possible D match to TRBD2 (6 bases). The CDR3 is 19 residues long. V was trimmed by 2 bases and J by 2 bases, leaving 23 bases between them. CDR1 and CDR2 (germline): MDHEN, SYDVKM. DNA of the CDR3: TGTGCCAGCAGTTTAGGAAGACTCGGTAGCGGTAGATACACAGATACGCAGTATTTT. Translated: CASSLGRLGSGRYTDTQYF.

At least ten counts were recorded for this clonotype. The chain combines TRBV15 with TRBJ2-3; D unclear. This CDR3 spans 14 amino acids. Trimming shortened V by 0 bases and J by 5 bases, and 9 bases separated the two germline ends. From germline, CDR1 is LNHNV and CDR2 YYDKDF (reference sequence). The CDR3 DNA reads TGTGCCACCAGCAGAGATGGAGTGGGAGATACGCAGTATTTT. This encodes CATSRDGVGDTQYF.

This clonotype has at least ten counts. The rearrangement joins TRBV6-1 to TRBJ2-1; either TRBD1 or TRBD2 may supply D (5 bases each). Germline V gives CDR1 MNHNS, CDR2 SASEGT. Between the trimmed V and J ends, which lost 1 base and 0 bases, there was a span of 7 bases. The CDR3 has 15 amino acids. The CDR3 DNA reads as TGTGCCAGCAGTGAAGGGGACCGCTCCTACAATGAGCAGTTCTTC. It specifies CASSEGDRSYNEQFF.

This clonotype appeared many times. V gene TRBV12-3 or TRBV12-4 combines with J gene TRBJ2-2; 9 bases line up with TRBD2. The CDR3 is made up of 17 amino acids. The ends lost 2 bases at V and 4 bases at J; junction bases unmatched: 8. The CDR3 DNA sequence: TGTGCCAGCAGTTTACGGCGGGGGGGCTACGGCACCGGGGAGCTGTTTTTT. It yields the protein CASSLRRGGYGTGELFF.

This clonotype showed up many times. The chain recombines TRBV4-1 with TRBJ2-1, with D perhaps TRBD1 (5 bases). The V end lost 1 base, the J end lost 1 base, and 11 bases lay between the germline ends. The germline V gene has CDR1 MGHRA and CDR2 YSYEKL. CDR3 size: 16 residues. CDR3 protein: CASSQGSRTSYNEQFF. The CDR3 nucleotides read TGCGCCAGCAGCCAAGGGAGCCGGACATCCTACAATGAGCAGTTCTTC.

This clonotype has ten or more counts. The chain combines TRBV7-9 with TRBJ2-4; no clear D. The CDR3 length is 14 residues. CDR1 SEHNR and CDR2 FQNEAQ come from the germline V gene (reference sequence). Trimming removed 1 base from V and 5 bases from J, with 9 bases in between. CDR3 sequence reads: CASSLVGRQNIQYF. DNA of the CDR3: TGTGCCAGCAGCTTAGTTGGCAGACAAAACATTCAGTACTTC.

This clonotype was counted many times. V is TRBV12-3 or TRBV12-4 and J is TRBJ2-2; D may be TRBD1 or TRBD2 (5 bases each). V was pared by 6 bases and J by 2 bases, with 10 bases between. The CDR3 is 14 residues long. CDR3 in amino acids: CASRRDANTGELFF. As DNA, the CDR3 is TGTGCCAGCAGACGGGACGCCAACACCGGGGAGCTGTTTTTT.

This clonotype was counted at least ten times. This chain connects TRBV5-4 to TRBJ2-2; no reliable D call. The ends were cut back, 5 bases at V and 4 bases at J, with 9 bases in the middle. From germline, CDR1 is SGHNT and CDR2 YYREEE (reference sequence). The CDR3 is 13 residues long. The CDR3 spells CASRSDPTGELFF. In DNA form, the CDR3 reads TGTGCCAGCAGGTCCGACCCCACCGGGGAGCTGTTTTTT.